This T cell receptor (beta chain) was captured in a study of T cells after yellow fever vaccination (dated by TCRdb to between 2018 and 2021). Looking at the study overall: Libraries from fractions with low cell numbers were prepared with the SMART-Seq v4 Ultra Low Input RNA kit. Blood samples were taken at several timepoints before and after primary and secondary immunization, and bulk PBMC replicates and cell subsets were isolated. To follow T-cell clones before and after both primary and booster YFV17D yellow fever vaccination, bulk TCR alpha and beta repertoires underwent longitudinal sequencing. The cohort comprised two healthy male donors, one aged 18 to 30 and one aged 30 to 39 years.

Paper-wide results and their limitations: A small fraction of clonotypes appeared in both the CD4 and CD8 compartments, likely as a result of convergent recombination. Computational filtering was needed because FACS-sorted repertoires could contain abundant contaminating clonotypes from the bulk population. Because only a couple of donors were included in the study, the extent to which the findings can be generalized is limited. Most clones expanded after primary vaccination were re-detected after the booster (96% of CD4 and about 88% of CD8), suggesting broad memory maintenance. The secondary T-cell response was found to be weaker but faster than the primary response, with a peak reached on day 5 rather than on day 15.

Details on this clonotype: What antigen it recognizes has not been identified. A single base separates this from a much larger clone, so it may be a read error.

TCR cDNA was made using 5'RACE template switching, a step that added a universal primer site and unique molecular identifiers. cDNA synthesis was primed from both the TCR alpha and TCR beta constant segments. Library amplification involved two PCR steps, and the second step added sample barcodes and sequencing adapters. Sequencing of libraries was performed on Illumina HiSeq 2500 (2x100 bp) or NovaSeq (2x150 bp). As for the authors' bioinformatics: MIGEC handled demultiplexing of reads and collapsing into UMI consensus sequences, while MiXCR performed V(D)J alignment. Vaccine-responding clonotypes were defined with edgeR using replicate PBMC samples, requiring FDR below 0.01 and a log2 fold change above 5 up to day 15. Each bulk clonotype was labeled CD4 or CD8 based on which sequenced repertoire, CD4 or CD8, contained the clonotype at higher abundance. TCRdb reworked the public reads: Q25 trimming with fastp, MiXCR clone assembly, productive beta chains retained. Identical CDR3 proteins give one entry, which carries the most common genes and DNA. V and J calls and clone size were set by TCRdb, not the authors. The sample includes fewer than 90,000 distinct CDR3 sequences, with approximately 6.5% observed a single time. The top ten clonotypes cover about 33% of the sample.

In the paper's terms, the treatment or condition label means: live attenuated yellow fever vaccine strain. PBMCs were isolated from peripheral blood using a standard Ficoll-Paque protocol. Dynabeads CD4 and CD8 positive selection kits were used to isolate CD4 and CD8 T-cell fractions. RNA was extracted with TriZol from bulk PBMCs, CD4 and CD8 fractions, and dextramer-positive and dextramer-negative fractions. The CDR3 runs 17 amino acids, cysteine and phenylalanine included. This entry keeps only the CDR3 DNA: 51 bases, framed from base 1. For CDR1 and CDR2, the germline V gene lists SGHVS and FQNEAQ.

This receptor was taken from a man aged 18 to 29 who received the YFV17D yellow fever vaccine. The sequencing used CD8+ T cells sorted from PBMCs, collected around 5 days after the first yellow fever vaccination. The V and J segments used are TRBV7-8 and TRBJ1-5; TRBD1 is a possible D gene, resting on 5 matching bases. In nucleotides, the sequence is TGTTCCAGCAGCTCGGGGCCGGGGGGGTTAAGCAATCAGCCCCAGCATTTT. It translates as CSSSSGPGGLSNQPQHF.